The 2 T cell receptor beta chains given below trace back to one sample, sequenced in a study of blood T cell repertoires in COVID-19. Measured with immunoSEQ multiplex PCR; TCRdb has only the in-frame clones, and not every one. This table has a few hundred thousand clones, around four fifths appearing once. The material sequenced was peripheral blood. The receptors were sampled from a woman in her fifties or sixties with acute or convalescent COVID-19.

In its sample, this clone was seen once. The chain has TRBV4-1 and TRBJ1-5, with D perhaps matching TRBD1 (5 bases). This CDR3 is built from 15 residues. Trimming pared 2 bases from V and 0 bases from J, leaving 8 bases between. Germline V lookup: CDR1 MGHRA, CDR2 YSYEKL. CDR3 nucleotides: TGCGCCAGCAGCCAACAGGGAACTAGCAATCAGCCCCAGCATTTT. This sequence encodes CASSQQGTSNQPQHF.

The chain joins TRBV9 to TRBJ2-1; 7 bases match TRBD2. Germline CDR1 and CDR2: SGDLS and YYNGEE. The CDR3 runs 13 residues. The J segment lost 5 bases and the V segment lost 7 bases, leaving 6 bases of the junction unmatched. This CDR3 is CASGAGIHNEQFF. Written as DNA, the CDR3 is TGTGCCAGCGGAGCGGGAATACACAATGAGCAGTTCTTC.